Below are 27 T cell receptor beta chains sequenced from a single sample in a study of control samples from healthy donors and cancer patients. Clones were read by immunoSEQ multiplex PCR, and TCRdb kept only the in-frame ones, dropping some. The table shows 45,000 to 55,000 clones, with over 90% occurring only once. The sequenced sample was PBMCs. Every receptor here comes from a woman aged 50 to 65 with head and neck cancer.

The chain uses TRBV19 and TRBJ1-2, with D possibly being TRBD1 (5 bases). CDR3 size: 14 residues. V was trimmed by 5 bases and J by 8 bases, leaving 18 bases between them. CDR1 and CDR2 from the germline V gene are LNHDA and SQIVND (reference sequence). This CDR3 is CASSFTRDGIGYTF. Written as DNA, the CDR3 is TGTGCCAGTAGTTTCACCCGGGACGGGATCGGCTACACCTTC. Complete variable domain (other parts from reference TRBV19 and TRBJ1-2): DGGITQSPKYLFRKEGQNVTLSCEQNLNHDAMYWYRQDPGQGLRLIYYSQIVNDFQKGDIAEGYSVSREKKESFPLTVTSAQKNPTAFYLCASSFTRDGIGYTFGSGTRLTVV.

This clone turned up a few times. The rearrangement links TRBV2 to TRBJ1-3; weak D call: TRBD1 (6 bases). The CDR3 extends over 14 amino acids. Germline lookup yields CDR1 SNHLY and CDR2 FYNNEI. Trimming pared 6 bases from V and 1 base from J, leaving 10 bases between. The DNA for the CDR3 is TGTGCCAGCAGGGGGGGACAATCTGGAAACACCATATATTTT. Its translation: CASRGGQSGNTIYF.

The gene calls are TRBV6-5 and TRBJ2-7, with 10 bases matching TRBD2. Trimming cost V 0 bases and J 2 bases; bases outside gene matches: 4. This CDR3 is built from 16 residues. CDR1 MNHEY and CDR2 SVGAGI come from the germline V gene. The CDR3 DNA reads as TGTGCCAGCAGTTACTCGATTAGCGGGAGGCCCTACGAGCAGTACTTC. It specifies CASSYSISGRPYEQYF.

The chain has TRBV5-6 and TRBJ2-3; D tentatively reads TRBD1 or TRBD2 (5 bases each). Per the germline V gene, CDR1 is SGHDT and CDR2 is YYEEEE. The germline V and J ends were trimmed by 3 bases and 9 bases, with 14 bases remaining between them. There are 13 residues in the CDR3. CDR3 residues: CASSSSGPWTQYF. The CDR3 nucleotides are TGTGCCAGCAGCTCCTCGGGGCCTTGGACGCAGTATTTT.

CDR3 loop: CASSLGGTAYNEQFF. As DNA, the CDR3 is TGTGCCAGCAGCTTAGGCGGGACAGCTTACAATGAGCAGTTCTTC. The J gene is TRBJ2-1, the V gene TRBV11-2; D is perhaps TRBD1 (7 bases). Between the trimmed V and J ends, which lost 1 base and 4 bases, there was a span of 11 bases. From germline, CDR1 is SGHAT and CDR2 FQNNGV. CDR3 length: 15 residues.

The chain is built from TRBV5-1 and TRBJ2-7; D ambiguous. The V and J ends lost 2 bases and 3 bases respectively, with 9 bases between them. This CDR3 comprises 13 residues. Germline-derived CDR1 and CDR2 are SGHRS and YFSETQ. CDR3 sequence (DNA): TGCGCCAGCAGCTTACAGACGGACTACGAGCAGTACTTC. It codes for CASSLQTDYEQYF. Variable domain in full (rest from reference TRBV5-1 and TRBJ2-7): KAGVTQTPRYLIKTRGQQVTLSCSPISGHRSVSWYQQTPGQGLQFLFEYFSETQRNKGNFPGRFSGRQFSNSRSEMNVSTLELGDSALYLCASSLQTDYEQYFGPGTRLTVT.

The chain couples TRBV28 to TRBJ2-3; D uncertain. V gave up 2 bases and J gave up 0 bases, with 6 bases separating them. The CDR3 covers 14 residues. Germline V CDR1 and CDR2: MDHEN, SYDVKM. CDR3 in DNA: TGTGCCAGCAGTTTACCCCAGAGCACAGATACGCAGTATTTT. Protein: CASSLPQSTDTQYF.

The CDR3 sequence: CASRQGSVGELFF. CDR3 bases: TGTGCCAGCAGACAGGGTTCTGTCGGGGAGCTGTTTTTT. The genes are TRBV6-4 and TRBJ2-2; D may be TRBD1 (6 bases). CDR1 and CDR2 from the germline V gene are MRHNA and SNTAGT. The CDR3 contains 13 residues. Between the trimmed V and J ends, which lost 6 bases and 7 bases, there was a span of 12 bases.

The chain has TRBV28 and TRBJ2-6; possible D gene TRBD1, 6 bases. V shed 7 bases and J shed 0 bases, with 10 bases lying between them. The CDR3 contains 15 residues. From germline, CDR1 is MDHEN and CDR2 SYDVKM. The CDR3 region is CASTDSSSGANVLTF. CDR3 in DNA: TGTGCCAGCACGGACAGCAGCTCTGGGGCCAACGTCCTGACTTTC.

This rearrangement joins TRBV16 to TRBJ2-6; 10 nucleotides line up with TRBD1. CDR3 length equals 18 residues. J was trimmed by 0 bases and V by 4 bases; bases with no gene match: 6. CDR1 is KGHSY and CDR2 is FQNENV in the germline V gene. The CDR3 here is CASSPKGQGSSGANVLTF. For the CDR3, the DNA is TGTGCCAGCAGCCCCAAGGGACAGGGGAGCTCTGGGGCCAACGTCCTGACTTTC.

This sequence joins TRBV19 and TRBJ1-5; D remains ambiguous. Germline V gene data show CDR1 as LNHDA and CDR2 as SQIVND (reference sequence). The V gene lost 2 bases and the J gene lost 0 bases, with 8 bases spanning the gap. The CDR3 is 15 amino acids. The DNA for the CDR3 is TGTGCCAGTAGTATAACGCCAGATAGCAATCAGCCCCAGCATTTT. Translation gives CASSITPDSNQPQHF.

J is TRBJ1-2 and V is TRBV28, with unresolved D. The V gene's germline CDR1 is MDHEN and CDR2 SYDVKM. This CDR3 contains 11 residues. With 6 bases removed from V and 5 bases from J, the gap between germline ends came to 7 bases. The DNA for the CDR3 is TGTGCCAGCAGCGGTTTGTATGGCTACACCTTC. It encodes CASSGLYGYTF.

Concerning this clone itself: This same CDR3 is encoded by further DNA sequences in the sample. DNA for the CDR3: TGTGCCAGCAGTCGACCGTGGGGGAGGGAGGGTGGCTACACCTTC. It encodes CASSRPWGREGGYTF. The chain joins TRBV2 to TRBJ1-2; possible D gene TRBD1, 5 bases. This CDR3 has 15 residues. From germline, CDR1 is SNHLY and CDR2 FYNNEI. With 5 bases removed from V and 7 bases from J, the gap between germline ends came to 20 bases. The full variable domain, rest sourced from reference TRBV2 and TRBJ1-2, is EPEVTQTPSHQVTQMGQEVILRCVPISNHLYFYWYRQILGQKVEFLVSFYNNEISEKSEIFDDQFSVERPDGSNFTLKIRSTKLEDSAMYFCASSRPWGREGGYTFGSGTRLTVV.

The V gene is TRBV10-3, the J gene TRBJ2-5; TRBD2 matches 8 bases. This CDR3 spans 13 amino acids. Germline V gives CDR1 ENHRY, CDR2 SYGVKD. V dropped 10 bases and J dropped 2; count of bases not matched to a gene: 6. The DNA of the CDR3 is TGTGCCAGCGCGCGGGGGGAACAAGAGACCCAGTACTTC. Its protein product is CASARGEQETQYF.

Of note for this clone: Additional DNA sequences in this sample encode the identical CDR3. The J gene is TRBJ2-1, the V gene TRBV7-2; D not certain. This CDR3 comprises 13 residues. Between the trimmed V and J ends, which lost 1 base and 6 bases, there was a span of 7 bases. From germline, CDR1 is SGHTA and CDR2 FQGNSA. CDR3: CASSLGYGNEQFF. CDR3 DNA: TGTGCCAGCAGCTTAGGATACGGCAATGAGCAGTTCTTC.

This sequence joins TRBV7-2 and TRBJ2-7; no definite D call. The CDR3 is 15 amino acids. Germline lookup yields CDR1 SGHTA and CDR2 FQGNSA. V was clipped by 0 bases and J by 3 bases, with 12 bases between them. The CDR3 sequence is CASSLANGFYYEQYF. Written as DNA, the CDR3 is TGTGCCAGCAGCTTAGCAAACGGTTTTTACTACGAGCAGTACTTC.

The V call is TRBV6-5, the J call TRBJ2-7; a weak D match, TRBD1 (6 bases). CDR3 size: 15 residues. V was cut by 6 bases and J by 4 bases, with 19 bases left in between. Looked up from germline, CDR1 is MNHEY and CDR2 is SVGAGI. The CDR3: CASSSTRQEGYEQYF. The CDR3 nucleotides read TGTGCCAGCAGCTCTACTCGACAGGAAGGTTACGAGCAGTACTTC.

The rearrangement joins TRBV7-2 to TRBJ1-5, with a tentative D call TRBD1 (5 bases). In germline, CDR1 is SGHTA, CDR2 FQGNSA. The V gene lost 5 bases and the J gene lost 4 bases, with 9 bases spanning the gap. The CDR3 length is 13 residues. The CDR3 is CASSVSGNQPQHF. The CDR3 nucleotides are TGTGCCAGCAGCGTCTCAGGGAATCAGCCCCAGCATTTT. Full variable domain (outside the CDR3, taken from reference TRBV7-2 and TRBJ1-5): GAGVSQSPSNKVTEKGKDVELRCDPISGHTALYWYRQSLGQGLEFLIYFQGNSAPDKSGLPSDRFSAERTGGSVSTLTIQRTQQEDSAVYLCASSVSGNQPQHFGDGTRLSIL.

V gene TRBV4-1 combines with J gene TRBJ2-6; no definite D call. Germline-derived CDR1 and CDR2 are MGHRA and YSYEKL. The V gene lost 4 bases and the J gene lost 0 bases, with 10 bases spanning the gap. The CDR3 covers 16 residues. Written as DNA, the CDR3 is TGCGCCAGCAGCCCGATTGGCCGCTCTGGGGCCAACGTCCTGACTTTC. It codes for CASSPIGRSGANVLTF.

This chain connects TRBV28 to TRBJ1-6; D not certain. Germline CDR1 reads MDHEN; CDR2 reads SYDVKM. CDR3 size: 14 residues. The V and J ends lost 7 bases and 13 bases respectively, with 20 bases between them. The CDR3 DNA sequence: TGTGCCAGCACCGAGACGGACCGGTTGGGGCCCCTCCACTTT. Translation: CASTETDRLGPLHF.

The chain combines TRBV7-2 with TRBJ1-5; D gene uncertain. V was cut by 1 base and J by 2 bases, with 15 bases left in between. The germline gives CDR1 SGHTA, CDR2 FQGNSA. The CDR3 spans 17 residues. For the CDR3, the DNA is TGTGCCAGCAGCTTAGGATTTAACGCGGTGGGCAATCAGCCCCAGCATTTT. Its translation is CASSLGFNAVGNQPQHF.

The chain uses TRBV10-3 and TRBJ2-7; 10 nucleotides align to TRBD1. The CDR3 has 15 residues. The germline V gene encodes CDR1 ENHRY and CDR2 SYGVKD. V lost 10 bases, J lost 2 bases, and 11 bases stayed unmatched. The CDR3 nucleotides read TGTGCCACCAGGGAGGACAGGGGGATAACCTACGAGCAGTACTTC. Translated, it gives CATREDRGITYEQYF.

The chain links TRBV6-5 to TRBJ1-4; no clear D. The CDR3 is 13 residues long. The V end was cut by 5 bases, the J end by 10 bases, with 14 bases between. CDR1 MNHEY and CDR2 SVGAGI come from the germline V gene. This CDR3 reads CASSKTALGKLFF. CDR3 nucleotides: TGTGCCAGCAGTAAAACGGCCTTGGGAAAACTGTTTTTT.

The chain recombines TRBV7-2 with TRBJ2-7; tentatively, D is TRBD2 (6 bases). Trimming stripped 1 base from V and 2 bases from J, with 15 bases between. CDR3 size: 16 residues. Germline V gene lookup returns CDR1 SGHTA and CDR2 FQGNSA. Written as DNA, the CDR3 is TGTGCCAGCAGCTTAGAGGGTGGCGGAGGGGCCTACGAGCAGTACTTC. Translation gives CASSLEGGGGAYEQYF. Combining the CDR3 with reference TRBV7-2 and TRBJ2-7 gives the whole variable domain GAGVSQSPSNKVTEKGKDVELRCDPISGHTALYWYRQSLGQGLEFLIYFQGNSAPDKSGLPSDRFSAERTGGSVSTLTIQRTQQEDSAVYLCASSLEGGGGAYEQYFGPGTRLTVT.

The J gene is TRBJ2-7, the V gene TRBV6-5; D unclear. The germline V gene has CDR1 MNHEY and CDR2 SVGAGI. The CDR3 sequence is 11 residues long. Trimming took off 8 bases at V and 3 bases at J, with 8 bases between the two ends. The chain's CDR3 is CASLGSYEQYF. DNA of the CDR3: TGTGCCAGCTTAGGCAGCTACGAGCAGTACTTC.

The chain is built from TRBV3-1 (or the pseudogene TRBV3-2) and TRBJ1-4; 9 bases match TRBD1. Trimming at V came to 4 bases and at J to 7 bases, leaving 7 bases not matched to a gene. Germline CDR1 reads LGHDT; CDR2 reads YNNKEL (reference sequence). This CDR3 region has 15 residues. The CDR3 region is CASSRRTGEAEKLFF. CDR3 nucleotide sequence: TGTGCCAGCAGCCGACGGACAGGGGAGGCTGAAAAACTGTTTTTT.

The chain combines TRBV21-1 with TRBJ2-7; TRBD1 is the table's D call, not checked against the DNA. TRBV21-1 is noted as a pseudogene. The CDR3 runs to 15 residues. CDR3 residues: CASSTDSTKFDEQYF. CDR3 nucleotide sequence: TGTGCCAGCAGCACGGACAGCACTAAGTTCGACGAGCAGTACTTC.